One and the same sample provided the 17 T cell receptor beta chains below, sequenced in a study of blood T cells in healthy people across ages. Sample-barcoded 5' priming and a J-beta primer mix drove a second PCR of 7 to 11 cycles. From the 5' RACE reads, TCRdb called clonotypes with MiXCR, one entry per CDR3 protein. The sample carries 1.5 million to 1.8 million distinct CDR3 sequences, roughly 43% recorded once. What was sequenced was blood. Receptors originate from a woman younger than 30 in good health.

V usage is TRBV6-6 and J usage is TRBJ2-5, with 11 bases identical to TRBD1. Losses at the gene ends were 0 bases for V and 1 base for J; bases not matched to a gene: 1. CDR3 length equals 16 residues. CDR1 is MNHNY, CDR2 SVGAGI, per germline (reference sequence). The CDR3 sequence: CASSYSGTGGQETQYF. The DNA of the CDR3 is TGTGCCAGCAGTTACTCCGGGACAGGGGGCCAAGAGACCCAGTACTTC.

A few counts support this clonotype. The chain is built from TRBV7-2 and TRBJ2-3, with 10 bases aligning to TRBD2. V trimming: 4 bases; J trimming: 6 bases; junction bases outside the gene matches: 4. This CDR3 has 14 residues. The germline CDR1 and CDR2 sequences are SGHTA and FQGNSA. As DNA, the CDR3 is TGTGCCAGCAGCTCTAGCGGGAGCCAGGATACGCAGTATTTT. The encoded protein is CASSSSGSQDTQYF.

In its sample, this clonotype was seen many times. The rearrangement links TRBV11-2 to TRBJ1-2; 7 bases align to TRBD1. After removal of 5 bases from V and 5 bases from J, the junction contained 26 bases not matched to a gene. The germline V gene encodes CDR1 SGHAT and CDR2 FQNNGV. CDR3 size: 20 residues. The CDR3 loop is CASSPVDRAGKIVGGYGYTF. The CDR3 nucleotides are TGTGCCAGCAGCCCTGTCGACAGGGCAGGCAAGATAGTTGGGGGGTATGGCTACACCTTC.

A few counts support this clonotype. The V gene is TRBV7-2, the J gene TRBJ1-4; 9 bases fit TRBD1. Germline CDR1 is SGHTA and CDR2 is FQGNSA. Trimming took 6 bases from V and 8 from J; bases not matched to a gene: 7. The CDR3 contains 14 residues. The DNA for the CDR3 is TGTGCCAGCAGTCTACAGGGGGCGAGGGAAAAACTGTTTTTT. Its translation is CASSLQGAREKLFF. The variable domain in full, completed from reference TRBV7-2 and TRBJ1-4, reads GAGVSQSPSNKVTEKGKDVELRCDPISGHTALYWYRQSLGQGLEFLIYFQGNSAPDKSGLPSDRFSAERTGGSVSTLTIQRTQQEDSAVYLCASSLQGAREKLFFGSGTQLSVL.

This clonotype was recorded a few times. CDR3 DNA sequence: TGCGCCAGCAGCCGAGTCGTAGTTTCTGGTGGCTACACCTTC. Amino acids: CASSRVVVSGGYTF. This chain links TRBV4-1 with TRBJ1-2, with D uncertain. The germline V and J ends were trimmed by 4 bases and 7 bases, with 16 bases remaining between them. The CDR3 is 14 residues long. Germline-derived CDR1 and CDR2 are MGHRA and YSYEKL.

Only a few counts were recorded for this clonotype. CDR3 bases: TGCAGCGTTGGAAGTAGCGGGAGCCACTACAATGAGCAGTTCTTC. Amino acids: CSVGSSGSHYNEQFF. This chain links TRBV29-1 with TRBJ2-1; 9 bases fit TRBD2. V shed 4 bases, J shed 3 bases, and the junction held 7 bases outside the gene matches. The V gene's germline CDR1 is SQVTM and CDR2 ANQGSEA. CDR3 length: 15 amino acids.

This clonotype was recorded only once. The rearrangement joins TRBV20-1 to TRBJ1-1; 7 bases agree with TRBD1. The CDR3 has 15 residues. Per the germline V gene, CDR1 is DFQATT and CDR2 is SNEGSKA (reference sequence). With V trimmed by 0 bases and J by 4 bases, 8 bases remained unmatched. CDR3 sequence: CSARDSETGRTEAFF. The DNA for the CDR3 is TGCAGTGCTAGAGATTCCGAGACAGGGCGCACTGAAGCTTTCTTT.

The CDR3 spells CASSLGLGGAETQYF. CDR3 DNA: TGTGCCAGCAGCTTAGGCCTCGGCGGGGCTGAGACCCAGTACTTC. V usage is TRBV7-8 and J usage is TRBJ2-5, with D perhaps matching TRBD2 (6 bases). V lost 1 base to trimming and J lost 5 bases, with 14 bases between them. CDR1 is SGHVS, CDR2 FQNEAQ, per germline. The CDR3 contains 15 residues.

The V and J genes are TRBV7-2 and TRBJ2-7; weak D call: TRBD2 (5 bases). The CDR3 contains 16 residues. Trimming left V 0 bases short and J 7 bases short, with 19 bases between. CDR1 is SGHTA, CDR2 FQGNSA, per germline. The CDR3 DNA reads as TGTGCCAGCAGCTTAGCTCAGGACTTGACTTACAATGAGCAGTACTTC. Protein sequence: CASSLAQDLTYNEQYF.

The sample holds a few counts of this clonotype. V gene TRBV7-9 combines with J gene TRBJ2-1; D ambiguous. V lost 3 bases and J 0 bases, leaving 12 bases between the germline ends. The V gene's germline CDR1 is SEHNR and CDR2 FQNEAQ (reference sequence). The CDR3 sequence is 16 residues long. Written as DNA, the CDR3 is TGTGCCAGCAGCTTCGAAGTAACAAGCTCCTACAATGAGCAGTTCTTC. It codes for CASSFEVTSSYNEQFF.

This clonotype has a handful of counts. The rearrangement links TRBV4-3 to TRBJ2-7, with D unresolved. V lost 0 bases to trimming and J lost 0 bases, with 6 bases between them. Germline CDR1 reads LGHNA; CDR2 reads YSLEER. There are 14 residues in the CDR3. CDR3: CASSQDEASYEQYF. CDR3 nucleotide sequence: TGCGCCAGCAGCCAAGATGAGGCCTCCTACGAGCAGTACTTC.

The CDR3 protein is CASSSPPGTRDKLFF. CDR3 in DNA: TGTGCCAGCAGCTCCCCTCCCGGGACGCGGGACAAACTGTTTTTT. The V gene is TRBV7-2, the J gene TRBJ1-4, with D tentatively TRBD1 (5 bases). With 4 bases removed from V and 11 bases from J, the gap between germline ends came to 20 bases. The CDR3 is 15 residues long. CDR1 is SGHTA and CDR2 is FQGNSA in the germline V gene.

The gene calls are TRBV4-2 and TRBJ1-1; D remains ambiguous. The CDR3 sequence is 12 residues long. The V and J ends lost 5 bases and 4 bases respectively, with 8 bases between them. Germline V gene data show CDR1 as LGHNA and CDR2 as YNFKEQ. The CDR3 DNA sequence: TGTGCCAGCAGCTCTATGCGCACTGAAGCTTTCTTT. It yields the protein CASSSMRTEAFF.

This rearrangement joins TRBV7-2 to TRBJ2-5, with D maybe TRBD2 (5 bases). This CDR3 contains 14 residues. V shed 5 bases and J shed 4 bases, with 14 bases lying between them. The germline gives CDR1 SGHTA, CDR2 FQGNSA. The CDR3 nucleotides are TGTGCCAGCAGCCTCCTCGGGGTTTCAGAGACCCAGTACTTC. It is translated as CASSLLGVSETQYF.

For the CDR3, the DNA is TGCGCCAGCAGCCAAGAAGGCAATGGGGCCAACGTCCTGACTTTC. Residues: CASSQEGNGANVLTF. The chain couples TRBV4-3 to TRBJ2-6, with D uncertain. V shed 0 bases and J shed 3 bases, with 6 bases lying between them. The CDR3 totals 15 residues. Germline CDR1 reads LGHNA; CDR2 reads YSLEER.

This clonotype was detected many times. The genes are TRBV7-2 and TRBJ2-1; 8 bases agree with TRBD2. Germline-derived CDR1 and CDR2 are SGHTA and FQGNSA. With 6 bases clipped from V and 3 bases from J, the junction kept 7 bases outside the gene matches. The CDR3 is made up of 15 amino acids. The CDR3 protein is CASSSTSGVYNEQFF. The CDR3 nucleotides are TGTGCCAGCAGTTCTACTAGCGGAGTCTACAATGAGCAGTTCTTC.

This sequence joins TRBV7-2 and TRBJ2-3; D ambiguous. This CDR3 comprises 17 residues. Germline CDR1 and CDR2: SGHTA and FQGNSA. Trimming removed 1 base at V and 3 bases at J, with 17 bases between. In nucleotides, the CDR3 is TGTGCCAGCAGCTTAGTCTACAGAAGGTCTAGAACAGATACGCAGTATTTT. Its protein product is CASSLVYRRSRTDTQYF. The whole variable domain, remainder taken from reference TRBV7-2 and TRBJ2-3, is GAGVSQSPSNKVTEKGKDVELRCDPISGHTALYWYRQSLGQGLEFLIYFQGNSAPDKSGLPSDRFSAERTGGSVSTLTIQRTQQEDSAVYLCASSLVYRRSRTDTQYFGPGTRLTVL.